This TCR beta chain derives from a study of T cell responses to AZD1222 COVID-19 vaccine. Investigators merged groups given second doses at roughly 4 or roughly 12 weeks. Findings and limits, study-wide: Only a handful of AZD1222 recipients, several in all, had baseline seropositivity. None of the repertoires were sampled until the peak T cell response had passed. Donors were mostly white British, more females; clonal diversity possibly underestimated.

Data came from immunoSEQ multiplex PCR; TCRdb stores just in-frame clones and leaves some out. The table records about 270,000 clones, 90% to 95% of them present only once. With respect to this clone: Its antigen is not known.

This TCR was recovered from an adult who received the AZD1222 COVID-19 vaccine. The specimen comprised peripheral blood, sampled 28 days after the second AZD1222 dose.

The CDR3 DNA reads as TGTGCCAGTAGTACCAGGCAGGGGCTGGACGGAGCTTTCTTT. Residues: CASSTRQGLDGAFF. The V gene is TRBV19, the J gene TRBJ1-1, with a tentative D call TRBD1 (6 bases). The CDR3 has 14 residues. Germline loops: CDR1 LNHDA, CDR2 SQIVND (reference sequence). Deletions cut 4 bases from V and 10 bases from J, with 19 bases between. The whole variable domain, filled in from reference TRBV19 and TRBJ1-1, reads DGGITQSPKYLFRKEGQNVTLSCEQNLNHDAMYWYRQDPGQGLRLIYYSQIVNDFQKGDIAEGYSVSREKKESFPLTVTSAQKNPTAFYLCASSTRQGLDGAFFGQGTRLTVV.